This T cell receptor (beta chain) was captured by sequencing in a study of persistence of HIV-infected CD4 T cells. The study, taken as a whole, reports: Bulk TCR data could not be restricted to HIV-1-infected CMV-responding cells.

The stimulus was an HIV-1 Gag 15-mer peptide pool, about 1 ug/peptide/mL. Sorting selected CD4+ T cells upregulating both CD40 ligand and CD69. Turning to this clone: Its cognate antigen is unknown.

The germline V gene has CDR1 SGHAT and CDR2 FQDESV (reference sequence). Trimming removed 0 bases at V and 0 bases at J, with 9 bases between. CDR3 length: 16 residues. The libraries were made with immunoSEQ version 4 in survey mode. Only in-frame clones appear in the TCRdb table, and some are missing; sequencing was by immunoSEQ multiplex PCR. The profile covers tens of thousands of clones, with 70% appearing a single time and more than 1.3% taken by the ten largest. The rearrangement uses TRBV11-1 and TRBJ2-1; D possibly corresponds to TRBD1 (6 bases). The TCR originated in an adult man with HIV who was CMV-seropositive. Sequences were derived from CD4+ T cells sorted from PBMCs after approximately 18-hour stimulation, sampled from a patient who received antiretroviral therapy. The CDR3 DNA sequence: TGTGCCAGCAGCTTAGCCGGGACAACCTCCTACAATGAGCAGTTCTTC. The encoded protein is CASSLAGTTSYNEQFF.